Included here is one T cell receptor (beta chain) sequence, with context. What it binds is not known. The repertoire was sequenced with immunoSEQ multiplex PCR; TCRdb's copy has only in-frame clones and lacks some. The sample carries fewer than 55,000 clones, roughly 70% recorded once. Germline assignment: CDR1 MDHEN and CDR2 SYDVKM. The CDR3 has 18 residues. Germline trimming cut 3 bases from V and 3 bases from J; bases unmatched to any gene: 13. This entry belongs to a study of vaccination effects on CD4 cells after COVID-19. It was after approximately 11 days of culture that CD4+ T cells were isolated. Vaccine administered to participants consisted of two doses of either BNT162b2 or mRNA-1273. The study found no prior SARS-CoV-2 infection in the vaccine recipients, who tested negative for nucleocapsid antibodies. IL-2 medium took the place of half the medium on both days 3 and 7.

The chain is built from TRBV28 and TRBJ2-3; 9 positions agree with TRBD1. The sequences come from CD4+ T cells from PBMCs cultured without peptide, collected after COVID-19 vaccination. This receptor was taken from a human donor who received a COVID-19 vaccine. The CDR3 protein is CASSFGRSWTGVTDTQYF. The CDR3 bases are TGTGCCAGCAGTTTCGGACGGTCCTGGACAGGGGTAACAGATACGCAGTATTTT.